One sample yielded the 7 T cell receptor beta chains listed below, sequenced in a study of Ad26.COV2.S vaccination and SARS-CoV-2 variants. The sample's treatment: about 20 received Ad26.COV2.S at low or high dose, single or two shots; about 5 received placebo; per-sample allocation not given. The investigators took samples on day 63 after the first vaccine or placebo injection. Data came from immunoSEQ multiplex PCR; TCRdb stores just in-frame clones and leaves some out. This table holds more than 300,000 clones, more than 85% found once. The specimen was peripheral blood, collected in a trial of Ad26.COV2.S vaccine versus placebo. The receptor source for this set is a person between 18 and 59 years old who received the Ad26.COV2.S COVID-19 vaccine or a placebo.

The chain uses TRBV7-2 and TRBJ2-5, with TRBD1 matching over 7 bases. After removal of 2 bases from V and 4 bases from J, the junction contained 7 bases not matched to a gene. Per germline, CDR1 SGHTA and CDR2 FQGNSA. The CDR3 covers 15 residues. CDR3 in amino acids: CASSLSGGFTETQYF. In DNA, the CDR3 is TGTGCCAGCAGCTTATCAGGGGGTTTCACAGAGACCCAGTACTTC.

In this sample, this clone turned up a few times. In the same sample, other DNA sequences code for this CDR3. The CDR3 region has the DNA TGTGCCAGCAGCCCGACAGGGGTCGGGTACGAGCAGTACTTC. Amino acids: CASSPTGVGYEQYF. This chain joins TRBV3-1 (or the pseudogene TRBV3-2) and TRBJ2-7; 8 positions match TRBD1. V lost 4 bases, J lost 4 bases, and 6 bases stayed unmatched. Germline-derived CDR1 and CDR2 are LGHDT and YNNKEL (reference sequence). This CDR3 contains 14 residues.

The chain combines TRBV5-8 with TRBJ1-1; TRBD1 agrees at 7 bases. The CDR3 is 15 residues long. CDR1 is SGHTS, CDR2 YDEGEE, per germline. Trimming at V came to 4 bases and at J to 0 bases, leaving 6 bases not matched to a gene. The CDR3 DNA reads as TGTGCCAGCAGCGGTCCGGGACAGCTGAACACTGAAGCTTTCTTT. Encoded protein: CASSGPGQLNTEAFF.

The chain has TRBV29-1 and TRBJ1-1; D uncertain. The germline V gene encodes CDR1 SQVTM and CDR2 ANQGSEA. The CDR3 spans 11 residues. V lost 8 bases and J 5 bases, leaving 12 bases between the germline ends. CDR3 amino acids: CSFLSGTEAFF. In DNA, the CDR3 is TGCAGCTTCTTATCCGGTACTGAAGCTTTCTTT.

This clone came up once. The V gene is TRBV4-1, the J gene TRBJ2-3; 7 nucleotides line up with TRBD2. CDR3 length equals 15 residues. Germline V gene sequence: CDR1 MGHRA, CDR2 YSYEKL. The trim removed 4 bases at V and 0 bases at J, leaving 4 bases unmatched. For the CDR3, the DNA is TGCGCCAGCAGCCTTAGCGGGTCTAGCACAGATACGCAGTATTTT. This encodes CASSLSGSSTDTQYF.

The chain joins TRBV27 to TRBJ2-6; D not certain. The length of the CDR3 is 14 residues. Germline V lookup: CDR1 MNHEY, CDR2 SMNVEV (reference sequence). The V gene lost 2 bases and the J gene lost 0 bases, with 2 bases spanning the gap. CDR3 loop: CASSLSSGANVLTF. In DNA, the CDR3 is TGTGCCAGCAGTTTAAGCTCTGGGGCCAACGTCCTGACTTTC.

The CDR3: CASSSPTGVTGELFF. The CDR3 DNA reads TGTGCCAGCAGCAGCCCGACAGGGGTCACCGGGGAGCTGTTTTTT. The gene calls are TRBV7-9 and TRBJ2-2; 8 nucleotides line up with TRBD1. Per the germline V gene, CDR1 is SEHNR and CDR2 is FQNEAQ (reference sequence). The CDR3 runs to 15 residues. Trimming took 5 bases from V and 4 from J; bases not matched to a gene: 6.